This T cell receptor beta chain appears in the sequencing data of a study of cytomegalovirus exposure and HLA in healthy donors. Study-wide points: Altogether, about 160 TCR beta chains were recorded as cytomegalovirus-associated. The classifier, whose performance was assessed in both the original and validation cohorts, reportedly diagnosed cytomegalovirus status with high specificity and sensitivity. Most TCR sequences were uncommon, yet certain public TCRs appeared in many donors. In vitro work confirmed that a few CMV-associated chains recognize CMV antigens.

Comments on this clone: Its antigen is currently unknown.

Measured with immunoSEQ multiplex PCR; TCRdb has only the in-frame clones, and not every one. The sample holds some 230,000 clones; about 90% are singletons and the top ten take approximately 1.1%. The CDR3 consists of 14 residues. Germline V gives CDR1 SGHRS, CDR2 YFSETQ. V was trimmed by 0 bases and J by 7 bases, leaving 11 bases between them. The clonotype originates from a woman aged 18-35 years in good health and CMV-seronegative. Sequenced: PBMCs. The J gene is TRBJ2-1, the V gene TRBV5-1; the D gene is possibly TRBD2 (5 bases). CDR3 residues: CASSLDGPGNEQFF. In DNA form, the CDR3 reads TGCGCCAGCAGCTTGGACGGGCCGGGGAATGAGCAGTTCTTC.